This passage covers 27 T cell receptor beta chains from one sample sequenced in a study of liver allograft versus peripheral blood T cells. Whole-study context: Transplanted livers and recipients' peripheral blood had their T cell receptor repertoires compared.

TCRdb reprocessed the reads with MiXCR, giving one entry per CDR3 protein. Found here are under 15,000 distinct CDR3 sequences, around a sixth of them singletons; the top ten hold 1.5% to 2%. These receptors all come from a human patient who had a liver transplant. The graft donor may account for some of the T cells.

This chain uses TRBV6-5 with TRBJ2-5; D is ambiguous. This CDR3 has 14 residues. The V end lost 2 bases, the J end lost 4 bases, and 11 bases lay between the germline ends. Germline-derived CDR1 and CDR2 are MNHEY and SVGAGI. The DNA for the CDR3 is TGTGCCAGCAGTTACCTCCAGAGTGGAGAGACCCAGTACTTC. This codes for CASSYLQSGETQYF.

This clonotype was observed once. DNA for the CDR3: TGCAGTGCCGCTCGACGGAACAATCAGCCCCAGCATTTT. It specifies CSAARRNNQPQHF. The V and J genes are TRBV20-1 and TRBJ1-5; D uncertain. The germline V gene encodes CDR1 DFQATT and CDR2 SNEGSKA (reference sequence). Trimming removed 6 bases from V and 3 bases from J, with 12 bases in between. This CDR3 has 13 residues.

There are many counts of this clonotype. The chain carries TRBV6-2 or TRBV6-3 and TRBJ1-1; 8 bases match TRBD1. Germline V gene lookup returns CDR1 MNHEY and CDR2 SVGEGT. This CDR3 is 16 amino acids long. The J segment lost 0 bases and the V segment lost 0 bases, leaving 3 bases of the junction unmatched. The CDR3 DNA reads TGTGCCAGCAGTTACTCGACAGGGGCTCTGAACACTGAAGCTTTCTTT. Translated: CASSYSTGALNTEAFF.

V gene TRBV28 combines with J gene TRBJ1-3, with D unclear. The length of the CDR3 is 11 residues. V was pared by 5 bases and J by 4 bases, with 3 bases between. From germline, CDR1 is MDHEN and CDR2 SYDVKM. CDR3 in DNA: TGTGCCAGCAGTGTAGGAAACACCATATATTTT. It translates to CASSVGNTIYF.

Within the sample, this clonotype is large. The chain links TRBV29-1 to TRBJ1-3, with D possibly being TRBD1 (6 bases). CDR3 length equals 13 residues. Trimming removed 6 bases from V and 4 bases from J, with 13 bases in between. Germline CDR1 reads SQVTM; CDR2 reads ANQGSEA. The chain's CDR3 is CSVDQTGGNTIYF. CDR3 DNA sequence: TGCAGCGTCGATCAGACAGGCGGAAACACCATATATTTT.

J is TRBJ2-7 and V is TRBV5-4; TRBD1 might be the D (6 bases). Germline CDR1 is SGHNT and CDR2 is YYREEE (reference sequence). Trimming removed 0 bases at V and 2 bases at J, with 9 bases between. The CDR3 totals 14 residues. CDR3 sequence (DNA): TGTGCCAGCAGCTTGGACCAGGGGACCTACGAGCAGTACTTC. It specifies CASSLDQGTYEQYF.

V and J are TRBV12-5 and TRBJ2-3, with 10 bases lining up with TRBD2. The CDR3 spans 18 residues. Germline V gene data show CDR1 as LGHNT and CDR2 as FRNRAP. V lost 0 bases, J lost 4 bases, and 10 bases stayed unmatched. The CDR3 is CASGLVRATSGNADTQYF. The CDR3 DNA sequence: TGTGCTAGTGGTTTGGTAAGGGCAACTAGCGGGAACGCAGATACGCAGTATTTT.

This clonotype was recorded many times. This rearrangement joins TRBV5-4 to TRBJ2-1; D unclear. The CDR3 runs to 15 residues. V lost 6 bases to trimming and J lost 0 bases, with 13 bases between them. Germline V gene lookup returns CDR1 SGHNT and CDR2 YYREEE (reference sequence). DNA of the CDR3: TGTGCCAGCACCGAGGAGCCAGGCTCCTACAATGAGCAGTTCTTC. Its protein is CASTEEPGSYNEQFF. The complete variable domain, with remaining parts taken from reference TRBV5-4 and TRBJ2-1, reads ETGVTQSPTHLIKTRGQQVTLRCSSQSGHNTVSWYQQALGQGPQFIFQYYREEENGRGNFPPRFSGLQFPNYSSELNVNALELDDSALYLCASTEEPGSYNEQFFGPGTRLTVL.

By share, this clonotype ranks as medium-sized. This sequence joins TRBV7-2 and TRBJ2-1; D not resolved. The CDR3 covers 14 residues. The germline V gene has CDR1 SGHTA and CDR2 FQGNSA. Trimming removed 5 bases from V and 12 bases from J, with 20 bases in between. This CDR3 is CASSLGPTKPGQFF. The DNA of the CDR3 is TGTGCCAGCAGCCTCGGACCTACCAAGCCTGGGCAGTTCTTC.

This clonotype appeared a single time. The gene calls are TRBV7-2 and TRBJ1-1; D unclear. Germline CDR1 and CDR2: SGHTA and FQGNSA. Trimming removed 5 bases from V and 1 base from J, with 8 bases in between. The CDR3 sequence is 13 residues long. Written as DNA, the CDR3 is TGTGCCAGCAGCCTATGGACGAACACTGAAGCTTTCTTT. Its translation: CASSLWTNTEAFF.

There are many counts of this clonotype. This chain connects TRBV7-2 to TRBJ2-1; D perhaps matches TRBD2 (6 bases). CDR1 and CDR2 from the germline V gene are SGHTA and FQGNSA. Trimming left V 5 bases short and J 4 bases short, with 12 bases between. The CDR3 runs to 14 residues. CDR3 sequence reads: CASSPPGAYNEQFF. The CDR3 DNA reads as TGTGCCAGCAGCCCCCCGGGAGCGTACAATGAGCAGTTCTTC.

This clonotype is medium-sized in the sample. This chain uses TRBV7-2 with TRBJ1-3; D unclear. This CDR3 region has 15 residues. Deletions cut 0 bases from V and 4 bases from J, with 10 bases between. Per the germline V gene, CDR1 is SGHTA and CDR2 is FQGNSA. CDR3 loop: CASSLAGGFGNTIYF. Written as DNA, the CDR3 is TGTGCCAGCAGCTTAGCCGGAGGGTTCGGAAACACCATATATTTT.

This clonotype has at least ten counts. The chain joins TRBV6-2 or TRBV6-3 to TRBJ2-3; 8 nucleotides match TRBD2. The CDR3 runs to 17 residues. V was clipped by 2 bases and J by 0 bases; unmatched bases: 7. Germline CDR1 and CDR2: MNHEY and SVGEGT. The CDR3 coding sequence is TGTGCCAGCAGTTACGTTCGGGGGGGCCTCAGCACAGATACGCAGTATTTT. Residues: CASSYVRGGLSTDTQYF.

This clonotype was observed a handful of times. In nucleotides, the CDR3 is TGTGCCAGCAGTCTTAGCCTGGGACTAGCGGGATCTAATGAGCAGTTCTTC. This gives the protein CASSLSLGLAGSNEQFF. The chain links TRBV7-9 to TRBJ2-1; 13 bases are shared with TRBD2. The CDR3 has 17 amino acids. The V and J ends lost 6 bases and 7 bases, in that order; junction bases with no gene match: 12. Germline V gene data show CDR1 as SEHNR and CDR2 as FQNEAQ (reference sequence).

This clonotype was picked up a small number of times. The genes are TRBV7-9 and TRBJ2-1, with D perhaps matching TRBD2 (6 bases). CDR1 and CDR2 (germline): SEHNR, FQNEAQ (reference sequence). The CDR3 spans 16 residues. V lost 4 bases and J 0 bases, leaving 13 bases between the germline ends. CDR3 sequence (DNA): TGTGCCAGCAGCTCCCCGGATAGCGGCTCCTACAATGAGCAGTTCTTC. Amino acid sequence: CASSSPDSGSYNEQFF.

V usage is TRBV7-9 and J usage is TRBJ2-7; 8 bases agree with TRBD2. Germline V CDR1 and CDR2: SEHNR, FQNEAQ (reference sequence). V shed 2 bases, J shed 3 bases, and the junction held 3 bases outside the gene matches. This CDR3 spans 14 amino acids. CDR3 DNA sequence: TGTGCCAGCAGCTTACGCGGGAGGAACTACGAGCAGTACTTC. It yields the protein CASSLRGRNYEQYF.

At least ten counts were recorded for this clonotype. The chain combines TRBV7-3 with TRBJ1-2; possible D gene TRBD1, 5 bases. Germline CDR1 reads SGHTA; CDR2 reads FQGTGA. The CDR3 is 15 amino acids. Deletions cut 6 bases from V and 7 bases from J, with 21 bases between. CDR3 in amino acids: CASSLGGTGFSGYTF. In DNA form, the CDR3 reads TGTGCCAGCAGTCTAGGCGGCACAGGTTTTAGTGGCTACACCTTC.

This clonotype was seen more than once but under ten times. The CDR3 sequence: CASGLAVSTDTQYF. The CDR3 region has the DNA TGTGCCAGCGGACTAGCGGTTAGCACAGATACGCAGTATTTT. The chain combines TRBV7-2 with TRBJ2-3; TRBD2 matches at 10 bases. V dropped 8 bases and J dropped 0; count of bases not matched to a gene: 2. The CDR3 has 14 residues. Germline CDR1 reads SGHTA; CDR2 reads FQGNSA.

The chain has TRBV20-1 and TRBJ2-4; D is perhaps TRBD1 (6 bases). The CDR3 runs to 13 residues. The germline CDR1 and CDR2 sequences are DFQATT and SNEGSKA (reference sequence). Trimming took 5 bases from V and 2 from J, leaving 10 bases between them. The DNA for the CDR3 is TGCAGTGCTGGGGGACACACCAAAAACATTCAGTACTTC. Translation gives CSAGGHTKNIQYF.

The chain recombines TRBV5-5 with TRBJ2-5, with D unresolved. V shed 0 bases and J shed 2 bases, with 5 bases lying between them. This CDR3 comprises 13 residues. CDR1 and CDR2 (germline): SGHKS, YYEKEE (reference sequence). The CDR3 DNA follows: TGTGCCAGCAGCTTGGTCGGACAAGAGACCCAGTACTTC. This translates into CASSLVGQETQYF.

This clonotype was counted a few times. The chain uses TRBV7-2 and TRBJ2-3, with 8 bases aligning to TRBD2. There are 15 residues in the CDR3. CDR1 and CDR2 (germline): SGHTA, FQGNSA. Unmatched junction bases numbered 1, after V lost 2 bases and J lost 0 bases. DNA for the CDR3: TGTGCCAGCAGCTTACCTAGCGGGAGCACAGATACGCAGTATTTT. Translating gives CASSLPSGSTDTQYF.

The V call is TRBV7-2, the J call TRBJ1-1; D gene uncertain. V lost 2 bases and J lost 6, with 16 bases in between. The CDR3 consists of 15 residues. CDR1 and CDR2 from the germline V gene are SGHTA and FQGNSA. The CDR3 nucleotides read TGTGCCAGCAGCTTATTCGACGGATATGAATCTGAAGCTTTCTTT. This gives the protein CASSLFDGYESEAFF.

By share, this clonotype ranks as medium-sized (0.01 to 0.1%). The chain uses TRBV19 and TRBJ1-4, with 8 bases lining up with TRBD1. V lost 4 bases to trimming and J lost 6 bases; unmatched junction nucleotides: 7. Per the germline V gene, CDR1 is LNHDA and CDR2 is SQIVND (reference sequence). The CDR3 runs 15 residues. The CDR3 region has the DNA TGTGCCAGTAGTACTGGGGGACAGGTGTATGAAAAACTGTTTTTT. Translating it yields CASSTGGQVYEKLFF.

Sample share makes this clonotype medium-sized. The CDR3 region is CATSRDTGGIYGYTF. The CDR3 coding sequence is TGTGCCACCAGCAGAGATACAGGGGGCATCTATGGCTACACCTTC. The chain links TRBV15 to TRBJ1-2; 9 bases align to TRBD1. The CDR3 loop spans 15 amino acids. J was trimmed by 4 bases and V by 0 bases; bases with no gene match: 3. The germline V gene encodes CDR1 LNHNV and CDR2 YYDKDF (reference sequence). Full variable domain (outside the CDR3, taken from reference TRBV15 and TRBJ1-2): DAMVIQNPRYQVTQFGKPVTLSCSQTLNHNVMYWYQQKSSQAPKLLFHYYDKDFNNEADTPDNFQSRRPNTSFCFLDIRSPGLGDTAMYLCATSRDTGGIYGYTFGSGTRLTVV.

This clonotype was seen at least ten times. The CDR3 loop reads CASREIPGQGEEKLFF. In DNA form, the CDR3 reads TGTGCCAGCAGGGAAATTCCGGGACAGGGTGAAGAAAAACTGTTTTTT. This chain uses TRBV28 with TRBJ1-4; TRBD1 matches at 9 bases. Losses at the gene ends were 6 bases for V and 8 bases for J; bases not matched to a gene: 13. The CDR3 has 16 residues. The V gene's germline CDR1 is MDHEN and CDR2 SYDVKM.

This clonotype is medium-sized by share. The J gene is TRBJ1-2, the V gene TRBV7-2; D gene uncertain. Trimming took 0 bases from V and 6 from J, leaving 8 bases between them. Per the germline V gene, CDR1 is SGHTA and CDR2 is FQGNSA. CDR3 length: 13 residues. CDR3 DNA sequence: TGTGCCAGCAGCTTAGCACCCGGGGATGGCTACACCTTC. Translated, it gives CASSLAPGDGYTF.

Within the sample, this clonotype is medium-sized. The rearrangement links TRBV27 to TRBJ2-1, with 10 bases aligning to TRBD2. The CDR3 spans 15 residues. V lost 5 bases to trimming and J lost 9 bases; unmatched junction nucleotides: 10. Germline loops: CDR1 MNHEY, CDR2 SMNVEV (reference sequence). The CDR3 sequence: CASSESGRGQGEQFF. The CDR3 DNA sequence: TGTGCCAGCAGTGAAAGCGGGAGGGGGCAAGGTGAGCAGTTCTTC.